Listed below are T cell receptor beta chains from one sample, sequenced in a study of blood T cell repertoires in COVID-19. Libraries were prepared by immunoSEQ multiplex PCR; TCRdb keeps only in-frame clonotypes and omits some of them. The sample shows 200,000 to 250,000 clones, 89% of them seen only once. Material for sequencing was peripheral blood. These receptors came from a woman aged 40 to 50 with acute or convalescent COVID-19. Each CDR3 is given with its conserved first and last residue. A D gene is named only where the DNA matches it firmly. Size is stated for part of the rows, as once, few or many counts, or as a class when the clone is expanded.

size,J,V,D,CDR3,DNA
NA,TRBJ2-4,TRBV6-5,TRBD1,CASSRDRGIQYF,TGTGCCAGCAGTCGGGACAGGGGCATTCAGTACTTC
NA,TRBJ2-5,TRBV6-5,NA,CASSLGPNVETQYF,TGTGCCAGCAGTTTGGGCCCCAACGTGGAGACCCAGTACTTC
NA,TRBJ1-1,TRBV19,NA,CASSPKRAGANTEAFF,TGTGCCAGTAGCCCAAAGCGAGCAGGGGCGAACACTGAAGCTTTCTTT
NA,TRBJ2-3,TRBV5-4,TRBD2,CASSLAGEGPDTQYF,TGTGCCAGCAGCTTGGCCGGGGAGGGCCCAGATACGCAGTATTTT
NA,TRBJ2-1,TRBV3-1/TRBV3-2,TRBD2,CASSQDRGGLVVEQFF,TGTGCCAGCAGCCAAGATCGGGGCGGACTAGTGGTTGAGCAGTTCTTC
NA,TRBJ1-1,TRBV6-5,TRBD1,CASSLHQGEAGTEAFF,TGTGCCAGCAGTTTACACCAGGGGGAGGCGGGCACTGAAGCTTTCTTT
NA,TRBJ2-3,TRBV11-3,NA,CASTPGGITDTQYF,TGTGCCAGCACTCCCGGGGGAATCACAGATACGCAGTATTTT
NA,TRBJ1-1,TRBV3-1/TRBV3-2,NA,CASSRGGVGTEAFF,TGTGCCAGCAGCCGAGGGGGGGTTGGCACTGAAGCTTTCTTT
once,TRBJ1-2,TRBV24-1,TRBD1,CATSDPGQGDYGYTF,TGTGCCACCAGTGATCCGGGACAGGGGGACTATGGCTACACCTTC
once,TRBJ2-2,TRBV9,TRBD1,CASSVVQGAGTGELFF,TGTGCCAGCAGCGTAGTTCAGGGGGCAGGCACCGGGGAGCTGTTTTTT
NA,TRBJ1-1,TRBV30,TRBD1,CAWLTGPNTEAFF,TGTGCCTGGTTGACAGGGCCTAACACTGAAGCTTTCTTT
NA,TRBJ2-1,TRBV6-2/TRBV6-3,NA,CASSRPRGPSYNEQFF,TGTGCCAGCAGTCGACCGCGGGGGCCGTCCTACAATGAGCAGTTCTTC
NA,TRBJ1-2,TRBV10-1,TRBD1,CARRTGLTLYGYTF,TGCGCCAGACGGACAGGGCTGACTCTATATGGCTACACCTTC
NA,TRBJ1-1,TRBV29-1,NA,CSVLRQWNTEAFF,TGCAGCGTTTTGAGACAGTGGAACACTGAAGCTTTCTTT
NA,TRBJ2-2,TRBV27,TRBD1,CASSIRQGSTGELFF,TGTGCCAGCAGTATCCGACAGGGAAGCACCGGGGAGCTGTTTTTT
NA,TRBJ1-5,TRBV5-6,TRBD1,CASSSGQINQPQHF,TGTGCCAGCAGCTCGGGACAGATCAATCAGCCCCAGCATTTT
NA,TRBJ1-2,TRBV7-9,NA,CASSPRDINGYTF,TGTGCCAGCAGCCCCAGGGACATTAATGGCTACACCTTC
NA,TRBJ2-1,TRBV11-2,TRBD2,CASSLGSRGRSYNEQFF,TGTGCCAGCAGCCTTGGCTCGCGGGGGAGATCCTACAATGAGCAGTTCTTC
NA,TRBJ1-2,TRBV9,NA,CASSVGNRVKGSYTF,TGTGCCAGCAGCGTAGGGAACAGGGTCAAGGGTAGCTACACCTTC
once,TRBJ2-6,TRBV10-3,TRBD1,CAISSGQGMVGANVLTF,TGTGCCATCAGCTCGGGACAGGGAATGGTTGGGGCCAACGTCCTGACTTTC
NA,TRBJ2-1,TRBV5-4,TRBD2,CASSPGLAGGLLDEQFF,TGTGCCAGCAGCCCGGGACTAGCGGGGGGCCTTTTGGATGAGCAGTTCTTC
NA,TRBJ1-3,TRBV12-3/TRBV12-4,NA,CASSWGLGNTIYF,TGTGCCAGCAGTTGGGGACTCGGAAACACCATATATTTT
NA,TRBJ1-5,TRBV5-1,NA,CASSLESMGGGQPQHF,TGCGCCAGCAGCTTGGAATCTATGGGGGGAGGGCAGCCCCAGCATTTT
NA,TRBJ1-2,TRBV24-1,NA,CATSDLFTGNGYTF,TGTGCCACCAGTGATTTATTTACCGGGAATGGCTACACCTTC
NA,TRBJ2-3,TRBV9,NA,CASSVVLATDTQYF,TGTGCCAGCAGCGTAGTCCTGGCAACAGATACGCAGTATTTT
NA,TRBJ1-4,TRBV7-2,TRBD1,CASGRDRGDEKLFF,TGTGCCAGCGGACGGGACAGGGGAGATGAAAAACTGTTTTTT
NA,TRBJ1-1,TRBV19,NA,CASSPTPDSEAFF,TGTGCCAGTAGCCCAACTCCGGACAGCGAAGCTTTCTTT
NA,TRBJ1-3,TRBV11-2,TRBD1,CASSQGASGNTIYF,TGTGCCAGCAGTCAGGGGGCGTCTGGAAACACCATATATTTT
few,TRBJ1-2,TRBV21-1,NA,CASSIGTGSAYGYTF,TGTGCCAGCAGCATCGGGACAGGGTCGGCTTATGGCTACACCTTC
NA,TRBJ1-2,TRBV6-6,TRBD1,CASSGTGGFYGYTF,TGTGCCAGCAGTGGGACAGGGGGCTTCTATGGCTACACCTTC
NA,TRBJ2-1,TRBV10-2,TRBD2,CASSGRRLAGGPRNEQFF,TGCGCCAGCAGTGGAAGAAGGCTAGCGGGGGGGCCTAGGAATGAGCAGTTCTTC
NA,TRBJ1-2,TRBV19,NA,CASRDSLGYGYTF,TGTGCCAGCAGGGATTCTTTGGGCTATGGCTACACCTTC
NA,TRBJ1-3,TRBV6-2/TRBV6-3,TRBD1,CASSRGTDSGNTIYF,TGTGCCAGCAGCCGGGGGACAGACTCTGGAAACACCATATATTTT
NA,TRBJ1-2,TRBV12-3/TRBV12-4,NA,CASIRAGSYGYTF,TGTGCCAGCATAAGGGCAGGGTCCTATGGCTACACCTTC
NA,TRBJ2-3,TRBV3-1/TRBV3-2,NA,CASSPGEGNTQYF,TGTGCCAGCAGCCCAGGGGAGGGGAATACGCAGTATTTT
NA,TRBJ1-2,TRBV19,NA,CATSPGLSIGGYTF,TGTGCCACCTCCCCGGGACTTTCAATCGGGGGCTACACCTTC
NA,TRBJ1-5,TRBV5-1,TRBD1,CASSLAGGGNQPQHF,TGCGCCAGCAGCTTGGCAGGGGGTGGCAATCAGCCCCAGCATTTT
once,TRBJ1-1,TRBV10-3,NA,CAISATTGNTEAFF,TGTGCCATCAGTGCAACTACGGGGAACACTGAAGCTTTCTTT
NA,TRBJ1-2,TRBV19,TRBD1,CASSTPGQGAPNYGYTF,TGTGCCAGTAGTACCCCGGGACAGGGGGCCCCCAACTATGGCTACACCTTC
NA,TRBJ1-5,TRBV4-1,NA,CASSQEKGDRGEPQHF,TGCGCCAGCAGCCAAGAGAAGGGGGACCGGGGAGAGCCCCAGCATTTT
NA,TRBJ1-2,TRBV15,TRBD1,CATSRDRSGYGYTF,TGTGCCACCAGCAGGGACAGGTCGGGCTATGGCTACACCTTC
NA,TRBJ1-2,TRBV20-1,TRBD1,CSARDSYGYTF,TGCAGTGCTCGGGACAGCTATGGCTACACCTTC
NA,TRBJ2-3,TRBV5-6,NA,CASSLDDLGEGTDTQYF,TGTGCCAGCAGCCTGGACGATCTCGGAGAGGGCACAGATACGCAGTATTTT
once,TRBJ1-1,TRBV6-5,NA,CASREAGNTEAFF,TGTGCCAGCAGGGAGGCAGGGAACACTGAAGCTTTCTTT
NA,TRBJ1-2,TRBV27,TRBD1,CASSLRRDRGPYGYTF,TGTGCCAGCAGTTTACGGCGGGACAGGGGGCCCTATGGCTACACCTTC